This TCR beta chain was captured in a study of T cell responses to AZD1222 COVID-19 vaccine (dated by TCRdb to the early 2020s). Background on the whole study: AZD1222 recipients given second doses at about 4 weeks or at about 12 weeks were pooled, since spike-specific TCR depth and breadth were not found to differ between the two schedules. TCR sequencing was performed for 230 to 250 trial participants, of whom roughly 200 were given two doses of AZD1222 and around 25 were given two doses of MenACWY control vaccine. Trial participants were enrolled into age subgroups of 18-55, 56-69 and 70-plus years, which contained about 150, 28 and 57 TCR-sequenced participants, respectively.

The CDR3 regions of human TCRbeta chains were subjected to immunosequencing. The original pipeline was this. TCRs in the repertoires were compared against a reference library of SARS-CoV-2-specific TCRs that had been generated with the MIRA antigen-specificity platform. Breadth was defined as the fraction of unique TCRs that were SARS-CoV-2-associated. Depth was defined as the fraction of total T cells that were SARS-CoV-2-associated. Using the MIRA data, each spike-specific TCR was assigned both to the spike region to which the TCR was reactive and to a CD4 or CD8 class. Log10-transformed breadth and depth values were compared by one-way ANOVA with Sidak's multiple comparisons tests. In its TCRdb copy, this immuneACCESS table keeps in-frame sequences only and misses some clones. Where compared with another copy, unresolved V genes explain less than half of these, and the others have no known cause. D and trimming were read from the DNA, whereas the V and J calls and clone size are those reported in that table. Here the sample has roughly 180,000 clones; roughly 94% occur a single time. Clones ranked in the top ten supply approximately 0.69% of the sample.

General study outcomes and caveats: Spike-specific TCR breadth and depth rose significantly after two AZD1222 doses compared with day 0 and with MenACWY recipients. Because no day 14 peak-response samples were available, the repertoires could be characterized only after the peak T cell response. Vaccine-associated CD4 TCRs spanned the whole spike protein, with dominant responses in regions 160-218 and 743-854. Participants were mostly white British, with more females than males. The authors suggested clonal diversity may have been underestimated. Reportedly, almost half of the unique spike-specific TCRs recognized epitopes lying outside the regions that are mutated in the B.1.351 and B.1.1.7 variants. In the small 56-69-year group, the increase in depth fell short of significance, most likely because of low power. Conclusions about previously exposed vaccinees are limited, since just five to seven AZD1222 recipients were seropositive for SARS-CoV-2 at baseline.

This clone was picked up one time. Its antigen is currently not known. There are no base qualities to consult, and no much larger clone falls within one base. This specimen's time point label, per the study, means: baseline before first vaccination. Vaccinee samples came from UK trials COV001 and COV002, including a single-blind randomized controlled phase 2/3 trial of AZD1222 (ChAdOx1 nCoV-19) in healthy adults. For TCRbeta chain sequencing, PBMC samples from trial participants were taken at day 0 and at day 28 after the second dose. Inclusive of the bounding cysteine and phenylalanine, the CDR3 is 13 residues long. Left in the record is the CDR3 DNA by itself, 39 bases read in frame from the first base. After removal of 4 bases from V and 5 bases from J, the junction retains 4 bases not matched to a gene. CDR1 SGHDN and CDR2 FVKESK are derived from the germline V gene.

The sequence is built from TRBV14 and TRBJ2-7; the junction holds 8 bases that match TRBD1. The receptor was isolated from an adult in good health. The source was peripheral blood, collected on day 0 of AZD1222 vaccination. The CDR3 is CASSRDRYDEQYF. The DNA sequence follows: TGTGCCAGCAGCCGGGACAGGTACGACGAGCAGTACTTC.